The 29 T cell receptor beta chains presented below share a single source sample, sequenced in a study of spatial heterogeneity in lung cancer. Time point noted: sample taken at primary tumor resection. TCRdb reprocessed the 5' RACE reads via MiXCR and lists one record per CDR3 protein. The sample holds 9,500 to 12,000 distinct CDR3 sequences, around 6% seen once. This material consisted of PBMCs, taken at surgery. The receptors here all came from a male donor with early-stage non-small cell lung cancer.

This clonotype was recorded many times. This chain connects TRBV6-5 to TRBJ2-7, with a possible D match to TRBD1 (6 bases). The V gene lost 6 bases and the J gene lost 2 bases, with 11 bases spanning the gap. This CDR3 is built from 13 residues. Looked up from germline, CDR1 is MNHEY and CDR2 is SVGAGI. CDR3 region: CASSPAGAYEQYF. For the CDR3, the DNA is TGTGCCAGCAGCCCCGCAGGGGCCTACGAGCAGTACTTC.

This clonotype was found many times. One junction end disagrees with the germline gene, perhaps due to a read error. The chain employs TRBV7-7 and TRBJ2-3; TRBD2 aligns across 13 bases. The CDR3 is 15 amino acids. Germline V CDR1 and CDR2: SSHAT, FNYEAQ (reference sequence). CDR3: CASSAGLAGPDTQYF. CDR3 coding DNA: TGTGCTAGCAGCGCGGGACTAGCGGGACCAGATACGCAGTATTTT. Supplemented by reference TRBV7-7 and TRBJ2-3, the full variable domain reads GAGVSQSPRYKVTKRGQDVTLRCDPISSHATLYWYQQALGQGPEFLTYFNYEAQPDKSGLPSDRFSAERPEGSISTLTIQRTEQRDSAMYRCASSAGLAGPDTQYFGPGTRLTVL.

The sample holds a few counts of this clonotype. The CDR3 coding sequence is TGTGCCAGCAGTTTTGGAGCCTATGGCTACACCTTC. Its protein is CASSFGAYGYTF. The V call is TRBV28, the J call TRBJ1-2; D is undetermined. Germline V gene data show CDR1 as MDHEN and CDR2 as SYDVKM. V was pared by 3 bases and J by 4 bases, with 6 bases between. The CDR3 has 12 amino acids.

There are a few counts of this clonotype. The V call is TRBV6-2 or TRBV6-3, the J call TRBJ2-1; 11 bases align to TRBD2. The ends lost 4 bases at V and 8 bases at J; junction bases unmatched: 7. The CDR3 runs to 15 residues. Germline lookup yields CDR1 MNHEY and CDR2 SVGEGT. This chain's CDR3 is CASSSGTSGKDEQFF. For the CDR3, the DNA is TGTGCCAGCAGTTCCGGGACTAGCGGTAAAGATGAGCAGTTCTTC.

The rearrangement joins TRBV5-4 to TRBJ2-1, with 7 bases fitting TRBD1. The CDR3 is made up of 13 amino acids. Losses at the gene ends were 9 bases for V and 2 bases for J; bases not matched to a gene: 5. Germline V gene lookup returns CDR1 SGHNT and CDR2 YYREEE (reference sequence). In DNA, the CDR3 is TGTGCCATCCCGGGACAGCCCTACAATGAGCAGTTCTTC. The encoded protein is CAIPGQPYNEQFF.

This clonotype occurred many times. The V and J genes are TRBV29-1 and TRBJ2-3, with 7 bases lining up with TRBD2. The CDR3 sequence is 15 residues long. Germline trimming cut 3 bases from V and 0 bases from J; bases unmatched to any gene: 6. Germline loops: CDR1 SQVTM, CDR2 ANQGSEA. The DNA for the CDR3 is TGCAGCGTTGACCCAGGAGCGGGGAGCACAGATACGCAGTATTTT. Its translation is CSVDPGAGSTDTQYF.

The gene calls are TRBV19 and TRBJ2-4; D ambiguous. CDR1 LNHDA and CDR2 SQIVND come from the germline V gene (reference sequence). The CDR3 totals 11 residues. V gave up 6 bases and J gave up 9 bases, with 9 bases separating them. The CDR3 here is CASRRQSIQYF. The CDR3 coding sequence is TGTGCCAGTAGGAGGCAGAGCATTCAGTACTTC. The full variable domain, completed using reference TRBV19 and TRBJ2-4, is DGGITQSPKYLFRKEGQNVTLSCEQNLNHDAMYWYRQDPGQGLRLIYYSQIVNDFQKGDIAEGYSVSREKKESFPLTVTSAQKNPTAFYLCASRRQSIQYFGAGTRLSVL.

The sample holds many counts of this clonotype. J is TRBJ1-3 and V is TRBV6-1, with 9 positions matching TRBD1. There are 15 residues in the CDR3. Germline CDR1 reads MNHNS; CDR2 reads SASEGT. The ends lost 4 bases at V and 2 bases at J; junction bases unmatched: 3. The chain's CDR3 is CASSATGGPGNTIYF. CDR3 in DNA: TGTGCCAGCAGTGCAACAGGGGGCCCTGGAAACACCATATATTTT.

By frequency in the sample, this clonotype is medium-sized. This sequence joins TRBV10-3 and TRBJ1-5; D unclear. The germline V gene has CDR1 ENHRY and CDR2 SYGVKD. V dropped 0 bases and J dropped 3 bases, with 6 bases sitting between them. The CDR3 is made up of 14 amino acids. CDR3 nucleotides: TGTGCCATCAGTGAGTCAGGTCCCAATCAGCCCCAGCATTTT. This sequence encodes CAISESGPNQPQHF.

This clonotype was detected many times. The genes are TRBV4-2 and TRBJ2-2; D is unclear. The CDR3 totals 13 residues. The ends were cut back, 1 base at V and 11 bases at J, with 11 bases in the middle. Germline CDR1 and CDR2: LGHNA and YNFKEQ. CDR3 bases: TGTGCCAGCAGCCAAGGAGGTCCAGGAGAGCTGTTTTTT. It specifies CASSQGGPGELFF.

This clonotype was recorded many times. CDR3 in amino acids: CASSHPSSGTFSYEQYF. The CDR3 coding sequence is TGTGCCTCCAGCCACCCGTCCTCCGGGACTTTTTCCTACGAGCAGTACTTC. The gene calls are TRBV7-8 and TRBJ2-7; D is possibly TRBD2 (6 bases). The V gene lost 11 bases and the J gene lost 1 base, with 27 bases spanning the gap. The germline V gene encodes CDR1 SGHVS and CDR2 FQNEAQ. CDR3 length: 17 residues.

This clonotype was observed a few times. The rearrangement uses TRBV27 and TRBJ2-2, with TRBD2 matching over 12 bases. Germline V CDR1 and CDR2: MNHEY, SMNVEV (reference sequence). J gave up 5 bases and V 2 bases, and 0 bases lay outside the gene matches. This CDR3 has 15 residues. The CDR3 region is CASSLGLAGTGELFF. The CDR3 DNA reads TGTGCCAGCAGTTTAGGACTAGCGGGAACCGGGGAGCTGTTTTTT.

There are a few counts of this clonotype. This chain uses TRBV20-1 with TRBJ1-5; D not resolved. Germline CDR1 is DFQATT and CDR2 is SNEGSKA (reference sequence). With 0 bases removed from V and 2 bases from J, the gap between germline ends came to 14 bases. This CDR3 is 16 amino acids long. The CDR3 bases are TGCAGTGCTAGAGATCGTAGAGGGTTAGGCAATCAGCCCCAGCATTTT. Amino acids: CSARDRRGLGNQPQHF.

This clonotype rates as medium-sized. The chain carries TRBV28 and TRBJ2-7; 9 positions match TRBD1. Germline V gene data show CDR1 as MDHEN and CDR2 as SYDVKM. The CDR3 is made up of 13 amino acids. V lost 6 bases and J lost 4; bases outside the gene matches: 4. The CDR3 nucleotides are TGTGCCAGCAGGCCGGGACAGGGATACGAGCAGTACTTC. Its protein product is CASRPGQGYEQYF.

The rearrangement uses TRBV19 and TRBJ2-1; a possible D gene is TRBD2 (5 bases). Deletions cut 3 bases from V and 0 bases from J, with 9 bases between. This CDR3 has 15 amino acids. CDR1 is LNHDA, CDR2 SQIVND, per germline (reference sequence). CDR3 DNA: TGTGCCAGTAGTATTGGTCGGGGCTCCTACAATGAGCAGTTCTTC. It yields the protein CASSIGRGSYNEQFF. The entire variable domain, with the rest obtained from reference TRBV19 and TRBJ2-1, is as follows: DGGITQSPKYLFRKEGQNVTLSCEQNLNHDAMYWYRQDPGQGLRLIYYSQIVNDFQKGDIAEGYSVSREKKESFPLTVTSAQKNPTAFYLCASSIGRGSYNEQFFGPGTRLTVL.

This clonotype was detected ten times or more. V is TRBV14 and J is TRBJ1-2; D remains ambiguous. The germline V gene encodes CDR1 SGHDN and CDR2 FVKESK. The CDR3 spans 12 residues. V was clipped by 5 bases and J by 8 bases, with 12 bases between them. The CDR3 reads CASSDQADGYTF. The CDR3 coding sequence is TGTGCCAGCAGCGACCAGGCGGACGGCTACACCTTC.

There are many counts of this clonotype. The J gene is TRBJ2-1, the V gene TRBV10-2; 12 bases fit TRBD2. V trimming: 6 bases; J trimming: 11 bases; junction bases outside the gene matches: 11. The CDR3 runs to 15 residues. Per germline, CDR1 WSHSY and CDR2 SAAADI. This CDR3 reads CASRLAGGPSTKQFF. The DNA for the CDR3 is TGCGCCAGCAGACTAGCGGGGGGTCCCTCCACTAAGCAGTTCTTC.

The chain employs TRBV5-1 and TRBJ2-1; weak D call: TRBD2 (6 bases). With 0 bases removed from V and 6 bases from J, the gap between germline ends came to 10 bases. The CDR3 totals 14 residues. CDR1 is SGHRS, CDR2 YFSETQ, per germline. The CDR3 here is CASSLAPGGNEQFF. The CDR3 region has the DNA TGCGCCAGCAGCTTGGCCCCCGGGGGCAATGAGCAGTTCTTC.

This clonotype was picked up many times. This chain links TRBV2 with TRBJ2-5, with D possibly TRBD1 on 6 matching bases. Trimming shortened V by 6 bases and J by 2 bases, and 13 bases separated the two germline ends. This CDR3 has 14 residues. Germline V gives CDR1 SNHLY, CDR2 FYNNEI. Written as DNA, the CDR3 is TGTGCCAGCAGCGGACAGAGCAAGCAAGAGACCCAGTACTTC. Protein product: CASSGQSKQETQYF.

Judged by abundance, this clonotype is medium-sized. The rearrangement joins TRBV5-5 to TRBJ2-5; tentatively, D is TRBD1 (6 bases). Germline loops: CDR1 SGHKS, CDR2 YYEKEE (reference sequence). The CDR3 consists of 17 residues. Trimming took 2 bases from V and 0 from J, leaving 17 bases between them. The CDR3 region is CASSLPLGRGYQETQYF. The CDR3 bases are TGTGCCAGCAGCTTACCCCTCGGTAGGGGGTACCAAGAGACCCAGTACTTC.

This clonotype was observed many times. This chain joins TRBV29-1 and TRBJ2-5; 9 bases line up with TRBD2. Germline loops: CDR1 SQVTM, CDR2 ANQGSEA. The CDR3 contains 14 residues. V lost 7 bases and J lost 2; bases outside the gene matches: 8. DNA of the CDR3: TGCAGCGCGACAGCGGCGGGAGGGCAAGAGACCCAGTACTTC. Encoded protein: CSATAAGGQETQYF.

This chain's CDR3 is CASSYGDRNQPQHF. CDR3 DNA: TGTGCCAGCAGTTACGGGGACAGAAATCAGCCCCAGCATTTT. The chain carries TRBV6-6 and TRBJ1-5; the match to TRBD1 covers 7 bases. The CDR3 has 14 residues. CDR1 MNHNY and CDR2 SVGAGI come from the germline V gene (reference sequence). V gave up 2 bases and J gave up 4 bases; unmatched junction bases: 2.

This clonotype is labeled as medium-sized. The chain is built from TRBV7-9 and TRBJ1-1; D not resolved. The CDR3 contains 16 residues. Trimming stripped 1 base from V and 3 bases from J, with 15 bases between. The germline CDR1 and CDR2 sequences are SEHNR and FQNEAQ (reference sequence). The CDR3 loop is CASSLGDLGTDTEAFF. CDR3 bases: TGTGCCAGCAGCTTAGGCGATCTGGGTACGGACACTGAAGCTTTCTTT.

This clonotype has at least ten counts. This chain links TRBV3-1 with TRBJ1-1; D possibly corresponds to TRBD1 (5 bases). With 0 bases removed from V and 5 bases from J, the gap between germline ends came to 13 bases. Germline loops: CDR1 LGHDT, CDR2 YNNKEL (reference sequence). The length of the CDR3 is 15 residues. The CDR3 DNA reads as TGTGCCAGCAGCCAAGATAGGCCAGGGCTGACTGAAGCTTTCTTT. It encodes CASSQDRPGLTEAFF.

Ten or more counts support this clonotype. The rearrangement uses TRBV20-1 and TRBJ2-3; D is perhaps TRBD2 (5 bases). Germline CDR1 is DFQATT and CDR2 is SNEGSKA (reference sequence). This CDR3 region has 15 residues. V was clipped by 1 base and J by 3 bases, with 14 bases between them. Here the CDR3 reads CSARVSASKTDTQYF. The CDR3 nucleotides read TGCAGTGCTAGAGTCTCGGCTAGCAAAACAGATACGCAGTATTTT.

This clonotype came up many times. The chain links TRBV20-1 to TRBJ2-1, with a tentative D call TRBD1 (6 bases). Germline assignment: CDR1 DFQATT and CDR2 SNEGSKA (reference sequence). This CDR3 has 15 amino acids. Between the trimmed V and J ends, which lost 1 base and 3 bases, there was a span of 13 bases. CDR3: CSARVPGTFYNEQFF. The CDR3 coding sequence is TGCAGTGCTAGAGTACCAGGGACATTCTACAATGAGCAGTTCTTC.

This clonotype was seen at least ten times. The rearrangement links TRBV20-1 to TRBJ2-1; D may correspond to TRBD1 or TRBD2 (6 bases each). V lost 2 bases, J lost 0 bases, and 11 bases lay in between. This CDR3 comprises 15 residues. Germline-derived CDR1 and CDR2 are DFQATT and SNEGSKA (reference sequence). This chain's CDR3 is CSARLGGSSYNEQFF. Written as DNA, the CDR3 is TGCAGTGCTAGACTCGGGGGCTCCTCCTACAATGAGCAGTTCTTC.

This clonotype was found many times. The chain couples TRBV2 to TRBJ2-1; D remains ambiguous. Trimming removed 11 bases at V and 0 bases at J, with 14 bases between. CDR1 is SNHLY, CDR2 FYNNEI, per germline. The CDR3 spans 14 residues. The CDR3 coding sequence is TGTGCCGGAGAAGGGTTGAGCTCCTACAATGAGCAGTTCTTC. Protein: CAGEGLSSYNEQFF.

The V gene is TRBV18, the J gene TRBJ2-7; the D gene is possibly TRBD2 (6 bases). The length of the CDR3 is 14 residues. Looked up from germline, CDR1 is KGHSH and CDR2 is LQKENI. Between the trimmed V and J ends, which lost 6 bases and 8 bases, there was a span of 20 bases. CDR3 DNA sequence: TGTGCCAGCTCTATGGACGGGACTCCCATACAGCAGTACTTC. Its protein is CASSMDGTPIQQYF.